Below, 24 T cell receptor beta chains from the same sample are listed, as sequenced in a study of shared clonotypes between healthy human individuals. TCRdb keeps only in-frame clones here, not all; method: immunoSEQ multiplex PCR. The sample gives more than 2 million clones, over 85% of which show up once; 0.13% is in the top ten. Sequencing input: naive CD4+ T cells sorted from blood. Subset described: CD45RA+ positively selected. The receptor source for this set is a man younger than 35 in good health.

This clone was recorded only once. Other nucleotide sequences from this sample produce the same CDR3. This chain uses TRBV6-5 with TRBJ2-5; 7 bases map to TRBD1. The CDR3 totals 12 residues. Germline loops: CDR1 MNHEY, CDR2 SVGAGI. V shed 6 bases, J shed 2 bases, and the junction held 0 bases outside the gene matches. In DNA form, the CDR3 reads TGTGCCAGCAGGGACAGGCAAGAGACCCAGTACTTC. This encodes CASRDRQETQYF.

To note about this clone: Other DNA sequences from this sample encode an identical CDR3 as well. The gene calls are TRBV7-9 and TRBJ1-1; TRBD1 agrees at 7 bases. The V gene end was trimmed by 3 bases and the J gene end by 2 bases; junction bases not matched to a gene: 3. The germline CDR1 and CDR2 sequences are SEHNR and FQNEAQ (reference sequence). This CDR3 has 14 amino acids. In DNA, the CDR3 is TGTGCCAGCAGCTTGACAGGGATTAACACTGAAGCTTTCTTT. Its translation is CASSLTGINTEAFF.

The chain couples TRBV30 to TRBJ1-6, with 10 nucleotides matching TRBD1. Unmatched junction bases numbered 8, after V lost 0 bases and J lost 15 bases. Looked up from germline, CDR1 is GTSNPN and CDR2 is SVGIG (reference sequence). CDR3 length: 14 amino acids. The CDR3 nucleotides read TGTGCCTGGAGTGTAAACGGACAGGGGGATGTCCTCCACTTT. It codes for CAWSVNGQGDVLHF.

This chain uses TRBV6-1 with TRBJ1-2; 7 bases map to TRBD1. In germline, CDR1 is MNHNS, CDR2 SASEGT. The CDR3 spans 11 residues. The V gene end was trimmed by 6 bases and the J gene end by 5 bases; junction bases not matched to a gene: 0. The CDR3, as DNA: TGTGCCAGCAGGGGACAGTATGGCTACACCTTC. Protein: CASRGQYGYTF.

The chain employs TRBV2 and TRBJ2-1, with 11 bases fitting TRBD2. The CDR3 consists of 15 residues. CDR1 and CDR2 (germline): SNHLY, FYNNEI. Trimming removed 6 bases from V and 9 bases from J; junction bases left unmatched: 10. The CDR3 region has the DNA TGTGCCAGCAGCCTACTAGCGGGAGACTTGGGTGAGCAGTTCTTC. This translates into CASSLLAGDLGEQFF.

The chain has TRBV7-6 and TRBJ2-3; D is undetermined. V was trimmed by 7 bases and J by 2 bases, leaving 16 bases between them. The CDR3 has 15 residues. Germline V gene data show CDR1 as SGHVS and CDR2 as FNYEAQ. CDR3 sequence (DNA): TGTGCCAGCACCCCGATGGGGTCGTTCACAGATACGCAGTATTTT. It translates to CASTPMGSFTDTQYF.

The chain combines TRBV21-1 with TRBJ2-7; TRBD1 is the table's D call and was not checked against the DNA. TRBV21-1 is designated a pseudogene. The CDR3 is 17 amino acids. DNA for the CDR3: TGTGCCAGCAGCAAAGAGGGTGACAGGACGTTTCCCTACGGGCAGTACTTC. It codes for CASSKEGDRTFPYGQYF.

The rearrangement links TRBV13 to TRBJ2-5, with 8 bases identical to TRBD2. The CDR3 is 15 residues long. In germline, CDR1 is PRHDT, CDR2 FYEKMQ (reference sequence). The V segment lost 5 bases and the J segment 4 bases; nucleotides outside the gene matches: 9. CDR3 residues: CASSLFGGATETQYF. In nucleotides, the CDR3 is TGTGCCAGCAGCCTATTCGGGGGGGCCACAGAGACCCAGTACTTC.

This clone was counted once. The chain carries TRBV11-2 and TRBJ2-7; 7 bases fit TRBD1. This CDR3 contains 14 residues. V lost 6 bases, J lost 5 bases, and 10 bases stayed unmatched. Germline CDR1 is SGHAT and CDR2 is FQNNGV. The CDR3 reads CASRNLKTGDEQYF. CDR3 coding DNA: TGTGCCAGCAGGAACCTCAAAACAGGGGACGAGCAGTACTTC.

The genes are TRBV20-1 and TRBJ1-2; no clear D. The CDR3 sequence is 10 residues long. The germline V gene has CDR1 DFQATT and CDR2 SNEGSKA (reference sequence). V gave up 6 bases and J gave up 8 bases, with 10 bases separating them. The CDR3 bases are TGCAGTGCCTGGAGTGAGGGCTACACCTTC. As protein: CSAWSEGYTF.

In this sample, this clone turned up once. The rearrangement uses TRBV14 and TRBJ2-2, with a tentative D call TRBD1 (5 bases). The germline V and J ends were trimmed by 4 bases and 5 bases, with 8 bases remaining between them. Germline V CDR1 and CDR2: SGHDN, FVKESK. The CDR3 runs to 13 residues. CDR3 coding DNA: TGTGCCAGCAGCCCCAGGACAACCGGGGAGCTGTTTTTT. Its protein is CASSPRTTGELFF.

The CDR3 nucleotides are TGCGCCAGCAGCCAAGGACGGACTCAGCCCCAGCATTTT. Translated: CASSQGRTQPQHF. The chain combines TRBV4-1 with TRBJ1-5; D remains unclear. CDR1 and CDR2 (germline): MGHRA, YSYEKL. The length of the CDR3 is 13 residues. V lost 1 base and J 6 bases, leaving 7 bases between the germline ends.

V gene TRBV19 combines with J gene TRBJ2-2; D is unclear. This CDR3 spans 13 amino acids. V lost 4 bases to trimming and J lost 3 bases, with 6 bases between them. CDR1 is LNHDA, CDR2 SQIVND, per germline (reference sequence). Here the CDR3 reads CASSKFDTGELFF. Written as DNA, the CDR3 is TGTGCCAGTAGTAAATTTGACACCGGGGAGCTGTTTTTT.

V gene TRBV2 combines with J gene TRBJ2-1; D is possibly TRBD2 (6 bases). Germline loops: CDR1 SNHLY, CDR2 FYNNEI. The CDR3 covers 14 residues. Trimming removed 6 bases at V and 0 bases at J, with 9 bases between. The CDR3: CASRRETSYNEQFF. CDR3 DNA: TGTGCCAGCAGACGGGAGACCTCCTACAATGAGCAGTTCTTC.

The chain carries TRBV28 and TRBJ1-2; D is undetermined. The V and J ends lost 7 bases and 3 bases respectively, with 18 bases between them. The V gene's germline CDR1 is MDHEN and CDR2 SYDVKM. This CDR3 region has 15 residues. CDR3 nucleotide sequence: TGTGCCAGCAAAGGCGCCCCGGGAGATTACTATGGCTACACCTTC. This codes for CASKGAPGDYYGYTF.

V gene TRBV6-1 combines with J gene TRBJ2-5; D is perhaps TRBD1 (6 bases). Germline V gene lookup returns CDR1 MNHNS and CDR2 SASEGT. This CDR3 is built from 14 residues. V lost 5 bases and J 5 bases, leaving 15 bases between the germline ends. CDR3 loop: CASSLQGSGETQYF. The CDR3 bases are TGTGCCAGCAGTTTACAGGGATCGGGGGAGACCCAGTACTTC.

This chain joins TRBV7-9 and TRBJ1-2; D is ambiguous. V was cut by 8 bases and J by 3 bases, with 13 bases left in between. There are 13 residues in the CDR3. Per the germline V gene, CDR1 is SEHNR and CDR2 is FQNEAQ (reference sequence). DNA of the CDR3: TGTGCCAGCGCTACCCCGGGTGACTATGGCTACACCTTC. Translated: CASATPGDYGYTF.

In its sample, this clone was seen once. The chain uses TRBV2 and TRBJ2-3; D is perhaps TRBD2 (5 bases). The CDR3 loop spans 13 amino acids. Between the trimmed V and J ends, which lost 6 bases and 2 bases, there was a span of 9 bases. Looked up from germline, CDR1 is SNHLY and CDR2 is FYNNEI. As DNA, the CDR3 is TGTGCCAGCAGGGAGACTAACACAGATACGCAGTATTTT. Amino acids: CASRETNTDTQYF.

The chain uses TRBV6-1 and TRBJ2-5; TRBD2 aligns across 10 bases. Trimming at V came to 4 bases and at J to 7 bases, leaving 9 bases not matched to a gene. The CDR3 covers 15 residues. CDR1 is MNHNS, CDR2 SASEGT, per germline. Written as DNA, the CDR3 is TGTGCCAGCAGTGGGGCTAGCGGGGGCCATTGGACCCAGTACTTC. As protein: CASSGASGGHWTQYF.

This sequence joins TRBV7-2 and TRBJ2-7, with D possibly TRBD2 on 6 matching bases. V was clipped by 5 bases and J by 0 bases, with 14 bases between them. The germline gives CDR1 SGHTA, CDR2 FQGNSA. This CDR3 is 15 amino acids long. The CDR3 protein is CASSRSPTSSYEQYF. The CDR3, as DNA: TGTGCCAGCAGCCGATCCCCGACTAGCTCCTACGAGCAGTACTTC.

The genes are TRBV5-4 and TRBJ2-3; D gene ambiguous. V gave up 0 bases and J gave up 2 bases, with 10 bases separating them. Germline CDR1 is SGHNT and CDR2 is YYREEE (reference sequence). The CDR3 is 15 amino acids. For the CDR3, the DNA is TGTGCCAGCAGCTTGGAAAGGGTAAACACAGATACGCAGTATTTT. It yields the protein CASSLERVNTDTQYF.

The V gene is TRBV19, the J gene TRBJ2-5, with D possibly being TRBD1 or TRBD2 (5 bases each). This CDR3 has 12 residues. CDR1 and CDR2 (germline): LNHDA, SQIVND (reference sequence). The V end was cut by 11 bases, the J end by 0 bases, with 10 bases between. CDR3 in amino acids: CASGRNQETQYF. CDR3 DNA: TGTGCCTCGGGACGGAACCAAGAGACCCAGTACTTC.

This chain connects TRBV29-1 to TRBJ2-3, with 14 positions matching TRBD2. J was trimmed by 11 bases and V by 6 bases; bases with no gene match: 10. Per the germline V gene, CDR1 is SQVTM and CDR2 is ANQGSEA. CDR3 length: 14 residues. Here the CDR3 DNA reads TGCAGCGTAGAGACTAGCGGGAGGGCCGTCGGGCAGTATTTT. Translating it yields CSVETSGRAVGQYF.

The chain is built from TRBV7-2 and TRBJ2-5; 7 positions agree with TRBD2. Germline V gene data show CDR1 as SGHTA and CDR2 as FQGNSA. V lost 6 bases and J lost 5; bases outside the gene matches: 12. This CDR3 comprises 15 residues. As DNA, the CDR3 is TGTGCCAGCAGTCCCCAAGGGCGGGGAGGGGAGACCCAGTACTTC. This sequence encodes CASSPQGRGGETQYF. Complete variable domain (other parts from reference TRBV7-2 and TRBJ2-5): GAGVSQSPSNKVTEKGKDVELRCDPISGHTALYWYRQSLGQGLEFLIYFQGNSAPDKSGLPSDRFSAERTGGSVSTLTIQRTQQEDSAVYLCASSPQGRGGETQYFGPGTRLLVL.